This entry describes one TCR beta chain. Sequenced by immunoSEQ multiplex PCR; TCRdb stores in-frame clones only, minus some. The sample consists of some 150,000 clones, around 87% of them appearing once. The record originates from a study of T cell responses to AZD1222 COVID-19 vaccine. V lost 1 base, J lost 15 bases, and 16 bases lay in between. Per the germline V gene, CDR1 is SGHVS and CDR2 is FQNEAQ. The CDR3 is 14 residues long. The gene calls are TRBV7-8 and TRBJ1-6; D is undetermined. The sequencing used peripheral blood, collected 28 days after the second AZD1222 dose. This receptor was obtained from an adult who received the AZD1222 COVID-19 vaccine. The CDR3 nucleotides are TGTGCCAGCAGCTTAGGATCTTGGCCGCCCGACCTCCACTTT. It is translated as CASSLGSWPPDLHF.